These T cell receptor beta chains were read from a single sample in a study of neurological immune-mediated disorders. A single record per CDR3 protein comes from TCRdb applying MiXCR to the 5' RACE reads. In the table there are roughly 30,000 distinct CDR3 sequences, around 6% of which are singletons. Material: CD4+ T cells from blood. Source of these receptors: a woman aged 50 to 60 in good health. The CDR3 runs from the conserved cysteine through the conserved F or W. A D gene is named only where the DNA matches it firmly. Clone size is given as once, few or many counts, or a class when the clone is expanded.

TRBD2 TRBJ2-7 many TRBV28 TGTGCCAGCAGCCGTAGCGGGAGCCTCTCCTACGAGCAGTACTTC CASSRSGSLSYEQYF
NA TRBJ1-2 many TRBV5-1 TGCGCCAGCAGCCGATTGACAGGAGTCGCCTATGGCTACACCTTC CASSRLTGVAYGYTF
NA TRBJ2-3 many TRBV11-2 TGTGCCAGCAGCTTAGAGTCAGATACGCAGTATTTT CASSLESDTQYF
NA TRBJ2-1 many TRBV30 TGTGCCTGGAGTCCTAGCTTTCGGGATAAACAGTTCTTC CAWSPSFRDKQFF
NA TRBJ2-7 many TRBV20-1 TGCAGTGCTAGAGATTGGAGCGAAGACGAGCAGTACTTC CSARDWSEDEQYF
TRBD1 TRBJ2-7 many TRBV9 TGTGCCAGCAGCCTTGGACAGGCAGGGGAGCAGTACTTC CASSLGQAGEQYF
NA TRBJ2-5 many TRBV20-1 TGCAGTGCTCCCGCTGCGGGGATAGAGACCCAGTACTTC CSAPAAGIETQYF
TRBD1 TRBJ1-2 many TRBV28 TGTGCCAGCAGGAGACAGGGAGGCTACACCTTC CASRRQGGYTF
TRBD2 TRBJ2-3 many TRBV20-1 TGCAGTGCTGGGGCGGGACTAGCGGGGTTTAATACGCAGTATTTT CSAGAGLAGFNTQYF
NA TRBJ2-2 many TRBV5-1 TGCGCCAGCAGCGATGGTCGCGGGGAGCTGTTTTTT CASSDGRGELFF
NA TRBJ2-7 many TRBV29-1 TGCAGCGTTGATCCGGTAAGCTCCTACGAGCAGTACTTC CSVDPVSSYEQYF